This is a list of T cell receptor beta chains from one sample in a study of cytomegalovirus exposure and HLA in healthy donors. The table came from immunoSEQ multiplex PCR; TCRdb's copy has only in-frame clones and leaves some out. Of 120,000 or so clones listed, under 80% were seen once; the top ten hold roughly 12%. Material: PBMCs. The receptors derive from a woman between 45 and 60 years old in good health and CMV-seropositive. Both conserved end residues are part of each CDR3. The D gene is left open where the match is weak.

J gene,V gene,D gene,CDR3 protein
TRBJ1-5,TRBV7-2,NA,CASSSGRGQPQHF
TRBJ1-2,TRBV29-1,NA,CSVNRVYGYTF
TRBJ1-1,TRBV6-6,NA,CASSFQENTEAFF
TRBJ1-2,TRBV7-6,TRBD1,CASSLTGGVSGYTF
TRBJ1-2,TRBV4-3,TRBD1,CASSQGTGTVNYGYTF
TRBJ1-6,TRBV5-1,TRBD1,CASSSGQDNSPLHF
TRBJ1-1,TRBV4-1,TRBD1,CASSNGQGNTEAFF
TRBJ2-1,TRBV25-1,NA,CASSEPVGHEQFF
TRBJ1-1,TRBV7-2,NA,CASSTRVRTEAFF
TRBJ1-3,TRBV4-3,NA,CASSQSDHRSSGNTIYF
TRBJ2-7,TRBV27,TRBD2,CASSLLAAMGSYEQYF
TRBJ2-3,TRBV7-9,NA,CASSPSRTGDTQYF
TRBJ2-2,TRBV4-3,NA,CASSQEWLGSTGELFF
TRBJ1-2,TRBV7-2,NA,CASSSRTPNYGYTF
TRBJ1-6,TRBV5-4,NA,CASSGEQGGDNSPLHF
TRBJ2-6,TRBV19,NA,CASSMLLGASGANVLTF
TRBJ2-1,TRBV5-4,NA,CASSRTGVGNEQFF
TRBJ1-2,TRBV10-3,TRBD1,CAIARGLEDYGYTF
TRBJ2-1,TRBV30,NA,CAWRFETYNEQFF
TRBJ1-5,TRBV21-1,NA,CASSKGGCKKIYSNQPQHF
TRBJ2-2,TRBV7-2,TRBD2,CASSPGLADTGELFF
TRBJ2-1,TRBV9,NA,CASSLEGLVDEQFF
TRBJ2-2,TRBV5-1,NA,CASSLGGGASAGELFF
TRBJ2-1,TRBV7-3,TRBD2,CASSKGPGLAGDHEQFF
TRBJ1-1,TRBV4-1,NA,CASSPLSGSENTEAFF
TRBJ1-1,TRBV9,NA,CASSSGMNTEAFF
TRBJ1-5,TRBV9,TRBD1,CASSVAGGSNQPQHF
TRBJ2-7,TRBV19,NA,CASSIGPVAYEQYF
TRBJ1-2,TRBV27,NA,CASSLDSLARYGYTF
TRBJ2-1,TRBV18,TRBD1,CASSPDPGQRNNEQFF
TRBJ1-4,TRBV2,TRBD1,CASSESRQGSPTNEKLFF
TRBJ1-1,TRBV19,NA,CAAKSQGSEAFF
TRBJ2-5,TRBV2,TRBD1,CASRPTLDRETQYF
TRBJ1-1,TRBV5-4,NA,CASSFISAGTEAFF
TRBJ2-3,TRBV2,NA,CASRNSGGTDTQYF
TRBJ2-3,TRBV7-3,NA,CASSLGQNTQYF
TRBJ2-7,TRBV29-1,TRBD1,CSVEFRQGADYEQYF
TRBJ1-4,TRBV4-2,TRBD1,CASSHQGQGATNEKLFF
TRBJ1-1,TRBV4-2,NA,CASSQDLRGSGANTEAFF
TRBJ1-2,TRBV7-2,NA,CASSLETANYGYTF
TRBJ1-4,TRBV19,TRBD1,CASSTTGQRNEKLFF
TRBJ1-2,TRBV4-3,NA,CASSQGGGWGAYGYTF
TRBJ2-7,TRBV19,TRBD2,CASRRSGGALYPYEQYF
TRBJ1-1,TRBV29-1,NA,CSVGEAGATEAFF
TRBJ2-2,TRBV27,NA,CARPASGQNGELFF
TRBJ2-1,TRBV30,TRBD2,CAWSVRGSGRFGEQFF